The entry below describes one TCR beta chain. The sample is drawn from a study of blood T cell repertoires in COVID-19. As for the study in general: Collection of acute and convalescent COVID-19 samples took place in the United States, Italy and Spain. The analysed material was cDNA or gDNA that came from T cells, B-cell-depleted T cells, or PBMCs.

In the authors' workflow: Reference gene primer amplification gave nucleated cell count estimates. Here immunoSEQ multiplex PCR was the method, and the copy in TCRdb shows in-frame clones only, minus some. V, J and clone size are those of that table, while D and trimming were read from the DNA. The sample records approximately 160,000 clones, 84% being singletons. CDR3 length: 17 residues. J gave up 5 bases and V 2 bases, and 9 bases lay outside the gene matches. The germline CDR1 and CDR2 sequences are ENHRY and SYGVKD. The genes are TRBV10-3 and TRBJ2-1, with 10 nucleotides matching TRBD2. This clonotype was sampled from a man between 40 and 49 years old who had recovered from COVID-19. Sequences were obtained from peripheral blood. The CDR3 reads CAISEPSLAGVDNEQFF. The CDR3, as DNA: TGTGCCATCAGTGAGCCCTCCCTAGCGGGAGTAGACAATGAGCAGTTCTTC.